The clone carrying this TCR beta chain appeared once. This sample stems from a study of blood T cell repertoires in COVID-19. Trimming removed 4 bases from V and 1 base from J; junction bases left unmatched: 8. Germline V gene data show CDR1 as MDHEN and CDR2 as SYDVKM. This CDR3 contains 16 residues. Using immunoSEQ multiplex PCR, the repertoire was profiled, and TCRdb retains in-frame clones only, with some absent. The sample gives fewer than 150,000 clones, 80% to 90% of which show up once; approximately 4.2% is in the top ten. The origin of this receptor is a woman aged 50 to 65 with acute or convalescent COVID-19. The sequenced sample consisted of peripheral blood. The chain joins TRBV28 to TRBJ1-2; 8 bases are a match to TRBD1. CDR3 nucleotide sequence: TGTGCCAGCAGTTCTGGGACAGGACTCCTTAACTATGGCTACACCTTC. Amino acid sequence: CASSSGTGLLNYGYTF.